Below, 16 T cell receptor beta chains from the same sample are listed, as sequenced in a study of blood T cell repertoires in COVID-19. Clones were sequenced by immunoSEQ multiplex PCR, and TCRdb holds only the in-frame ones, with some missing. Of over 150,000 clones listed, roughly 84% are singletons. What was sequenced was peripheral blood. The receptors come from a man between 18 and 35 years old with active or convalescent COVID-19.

For the CDR3, the DNA is TGTGCCAGCAGTCACAGGGGATCTGGCTACACCTTC. It codes for CASSHRGSGYTF. The V gene is TRBV6-6, the J gene TRBJ1-2; 7 positions match TRBD1. J lost 7 bases, V lost 5 bases, and 4 bases had no gene match. Germline lookup yields CDR1 MNHNY and CDR2 SVGAGI (reference sequence). The CDR3 is 12 amino acids.

CDR3 sequence reads: CASSFYGEGSYNEQFF. The CDR3 bases are TGTGCCAGCAGCTTCTACGGGGAAGGGTCCTACAATGAGCAGTTCTTC. The genes are TRBV7-9 and TRBJ2-1; D may be TRBD2 (5 bases). CDR1 and CDR2 (germline): SEHNR, FQNEAQ (reference sequence). V lost 3 bases, J lost 1 base, and 13 bases lay in between. The CDR3 totals 16 residues.

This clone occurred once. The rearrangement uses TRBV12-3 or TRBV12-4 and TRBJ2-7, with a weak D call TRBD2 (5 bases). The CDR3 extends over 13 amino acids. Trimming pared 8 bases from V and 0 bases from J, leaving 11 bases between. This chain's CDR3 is CASLEGNSYEQYF. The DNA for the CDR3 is TGTGCCAGCCTTGAGGGCAACTCCTACGAGCAGTACTTC.

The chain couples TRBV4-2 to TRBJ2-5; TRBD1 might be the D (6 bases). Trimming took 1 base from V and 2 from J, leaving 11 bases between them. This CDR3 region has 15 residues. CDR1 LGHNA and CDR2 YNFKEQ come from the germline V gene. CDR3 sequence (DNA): TGTGCCAGCAGCCAAGTTACTAGGGGGCAAGAGACCCAGTACTTC. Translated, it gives CASSQVTRGQETQYF.

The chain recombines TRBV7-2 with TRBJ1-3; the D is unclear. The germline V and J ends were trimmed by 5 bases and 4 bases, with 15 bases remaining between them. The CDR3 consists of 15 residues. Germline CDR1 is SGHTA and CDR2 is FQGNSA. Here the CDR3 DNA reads TGTGCCAGCAGCCACGCGGCATCGTGGGGAAACACCATATATTTT. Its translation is CASSHAASWGNTIYF.

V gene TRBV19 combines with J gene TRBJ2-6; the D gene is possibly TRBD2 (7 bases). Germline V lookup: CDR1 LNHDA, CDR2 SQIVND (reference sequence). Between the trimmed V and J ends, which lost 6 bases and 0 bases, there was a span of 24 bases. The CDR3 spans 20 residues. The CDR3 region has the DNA TGTGCCAGTAGGGACAGTGGGACTACTCGGTGGGTCTCTGGGGCCAACGTCCTGACTTTC. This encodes CASRDSGTTRWVSGANVLTF.

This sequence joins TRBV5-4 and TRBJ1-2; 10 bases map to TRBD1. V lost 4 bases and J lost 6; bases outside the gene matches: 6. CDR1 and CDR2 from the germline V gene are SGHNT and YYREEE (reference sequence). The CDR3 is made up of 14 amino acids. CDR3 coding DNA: TGTGCCAGCAGCAGGGGCGGGACAGGGGATGGCTACACCTTC. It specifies CASSRGGTGDGYTF. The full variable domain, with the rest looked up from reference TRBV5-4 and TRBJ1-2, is ETGVTQSPTHLIKTRGQQVTLRCSSQSGHNTVSWYQQALGQGPQFIFQYYREEENGRGNFPPRFSGLQFPNYSSELNVNALELDDSALYLCASSRGGTGDGYTFGSGTRLTVV.

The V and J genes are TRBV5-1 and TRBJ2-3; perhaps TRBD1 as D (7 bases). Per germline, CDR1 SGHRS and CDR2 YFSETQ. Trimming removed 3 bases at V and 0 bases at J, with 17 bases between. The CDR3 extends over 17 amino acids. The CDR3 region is CASSWTARGQSTDTQYF. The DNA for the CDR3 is TGCGCCAGCAGCTGGACGGCGCGGGGACAGAGCACAGATACGCAGTATTTT.

In nucleotides, the CDR3 is TGTGCCAGCAGTTCCCAGGGCTCGCACGAGCAGTACTTC. This sequence encodes CASSSQGSHEQYF. The chain is built from TRBV6-2 or TRBV6-3 and TRBJ2-7, with D tentatively TRBD1 (5 bases). Deletions cut 4 bases from V and 5 bases from J, with 12 bases between. CDR3 size: 13 residues. Per germline, CDR1 MNHEY and CDR2 SVGEGT.

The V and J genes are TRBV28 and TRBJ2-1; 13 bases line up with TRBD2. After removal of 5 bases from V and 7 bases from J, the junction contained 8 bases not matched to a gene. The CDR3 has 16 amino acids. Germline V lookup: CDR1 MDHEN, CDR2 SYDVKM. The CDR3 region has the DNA TGTGCCAGCAGTCCCCCCGGGACTAGCGGGAAGAATGAGCAGTTCTTC. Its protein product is CASSPPGTSGKNEQFF.

Here the CDR3 reads CASSETGLAGGETQYF. As DNA, the CDR3 is TGTGCCAGCAGCGAGACGGGCCTAGCGGGAGGGGAGACCCAGTACTTC. The V gene is TRBV7-6, the J gene TRBJ2-5; 12 bases map to TRBD2. This CDR3 spans 16 amino acids. J gave up 5 bases and V 5 bases, and 9 bases lay outside the gene matches. Germline CDR1 reads SGHVS; CDR2 reads FNYEAQ.

This CDR3 reads CASSLDASRNEQFF. The CDR3 DNA follows: TGTGCCAGCAGTTTAGACGCTAGCCGGAATGAGCAGTTCTTC. This chain connects TRBV27 to TRBJ2-1, with D possibly TRBD2 on 5 matching bases. Germline CDR1 MNHEY, CDR2 SMNVEV (reference sequence). The CDR3 contains 14 residues. With 2 bases removed from V and 7 bases from J, the gap between germline ends came to 12 bases.

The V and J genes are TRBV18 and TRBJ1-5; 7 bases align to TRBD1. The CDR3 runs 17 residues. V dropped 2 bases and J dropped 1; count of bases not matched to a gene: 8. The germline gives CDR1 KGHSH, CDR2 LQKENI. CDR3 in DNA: TGTGCCAGCTCACCATTAGGAGGCAGGGGGAGCAATCAGCCCCAGCATTTT. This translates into CASSPLGGRGSNQPQHF.

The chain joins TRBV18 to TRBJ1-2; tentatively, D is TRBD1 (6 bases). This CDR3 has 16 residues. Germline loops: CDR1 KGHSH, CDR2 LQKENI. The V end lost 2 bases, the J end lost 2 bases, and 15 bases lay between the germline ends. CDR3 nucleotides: TGTGCCAGCTCACCAGTCCTGGAGGGGGGGAACTATGGCTACACCTTC. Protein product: CASSPVLEGGNYGYTF.

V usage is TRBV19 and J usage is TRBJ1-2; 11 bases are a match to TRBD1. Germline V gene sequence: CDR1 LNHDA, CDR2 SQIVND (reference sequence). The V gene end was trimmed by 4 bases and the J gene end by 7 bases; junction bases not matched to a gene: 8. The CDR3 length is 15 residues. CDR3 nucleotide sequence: TGTGCCAGTAGTACTGGACAGGGGGCAGAGGGTGGCTACACCTTC. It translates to CASSTGQGAEGGYTF. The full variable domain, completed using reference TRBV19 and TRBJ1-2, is DGGITQSPKYLFRKEGQNVTLSCEQNLNHDAMYWYRQDPGQGLRLIYYSQIVNDFQKGDIAEGYSVSREKKESFPLTVTSAQKNPTAFYLCASSTGQGAEGGYTFGSGTRLTVV.

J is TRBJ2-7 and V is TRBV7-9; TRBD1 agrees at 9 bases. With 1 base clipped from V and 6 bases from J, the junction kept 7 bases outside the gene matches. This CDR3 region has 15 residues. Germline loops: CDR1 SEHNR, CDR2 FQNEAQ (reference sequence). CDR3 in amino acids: CASSLVTGGYGEQYF. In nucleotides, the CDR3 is TGTGCCAGCAGCTTAGTAACAGGGGGCTATGGCGAGCAGTACTTC.